The clone carrying this TCR beta chain has a handful of counts. Its matching antigen is unknown. The V gene lost 1 base and the J gene lost 4 bases, with 12 bases spanning the gap. Germline values: CDR1 SGHTS, CDR2 YDEGEE. The CDR3 is 15 residues long. This sample was included in a study of cytomegalovirus exposure and HLA in healthy donors. PCR employed 60 Vbeta and 13 Jbeta primers. The table came from immunoSEQ multiplex PCR; TCRdb's copy has only in-frame clones and leaves some out. This sample has about 120,000 clones, with 8.5% to 10% found just once. General study findings and limits: Earlier findings revealed that most TCR beta V segments proved productive either about 90% or about 30% of the time. Most TCR sequences were rare, but some public TCRs occurred in many donors.

The chain joins TRBV5-8 to TRBJ2-1; maybe TRBD1 (7 bases). Sequenced input: PBMCs. The sequence was obtained from a man aged 30 to 45 in good health and CMV-seronegative. CDR3 region: CASSLLAGGYNEQFF. Here the CDR3 DNA reads TGTGCCAGCAGCTTGCTGGCAGGGGGGTACAATGAGCAGTTCTTC.